The entry below describes one T cell receptor (beta chain). Its antigen is currently not known. The input lacks base qualities; no much larger clone sits a single base away. The CDR3 sequence holds 15 residues, the cysteine and valine included. This entry keeps only the CDR3 DNA: 45 bases, framed from base 1. The junction shows trimming of 3 bases on V and 6 bases on J, and the gene matches do not reach 4 bases of it. The germline V gene encodes CDR1 LNHNV and CDR2 YYDKDF (reference sequence). The sample comes from a study of blood T cell repertoires in COVID-19 (dated by TCRdb to 2018 to 2021). Concerning the study at large: Samples covering the acute and convalescent phases of COVID-19 were provided by collaborators in the United States, Italy and Spain. The prospective study material was composed of cDNA or gDNA derived from T cells, B-cell-depleted T cells, or PBMCs. The dataset comprised deeply sampled blood TCRbeta repertoires from subjects exposed to, actively infected with, or recovered from COVID-19. The repertoires were released in a freely available public database intended as a resource for research on the immune response to SARS-CoV-2. Samples were obtained from the ongoing ImmuneRACE study (first 160 participants) and from about 1,300 subjects provided by 6 global collaborators. The sample metadata nearly always contained a de-identified subject ID, COVID-19 status, age in years and sex. HLA class I and class II types, where available, came from metadata supplied by the sample provider rather than from assay-based typing. Results and caveats for the whole study, not just this receptor: The amount of clinical and demographic metadata varied by source and participant and was provided uncurated.

Collaborating institutions collected whole blood in K2EDTA tubes following their own protocols. For TCRbeta analysis, collaborator samples were shipped as frozen whole blood, as isolated PBMCs, or as DNA extracted from either sample type. The immunoSEQ Assay, a bias-controlled multiplex PCR, was used to amplify TCRbeta CDR3 regions from genomic DNA. For the original study's pipeline: Nucleated cell counts per sample were estimated from amplification of reference gene primers within the assay. To quantify the absolute abundance of each unique TCRbeta CDR3 rearrangement, sequence reads were collapsed and filtered. For each sample, productive Simpson clonality was calculated as the square root of Simpson's diversity index across productive rearrangements. TCRdb took this table from immuneACCESS and kept in-frame rearrangements with V and J called. Such tables lack part of the clones; where checked against another copy, unresolved V genes explain under half of the gap, and the rest is unexplained. V, J and clone size reflect that table, while D and trimming were determined from the DNA. For this sample there are just over 95,000 clones; about 81% appear just once. 3.5% to 5% of the sample belongs to the ten largest clones.

The sequenced sample was peripheral blood. This chain is built from TRBV15 and TRBJ2-7; TRBD2 fits 14 bases in the junction. This TCR was sampled from a man aged 60 to 69 with acute or convalescent COVID-19. Read as DNA, the sequence is TGTGCCACCAGCAGTGGGACTAGCGGGAGTTCCGAGCAGTACGTC. This translates into CATSSGTSGSSEQYV.